This record covers a single T cell receptor beta chain. What it binds is not known. The data stem from a study of graft-versus-host responses after intestinal transplantation. For the study at large: Multivisceral, liver-intestinal, or isolated intestinal transplants were given to recipients. All of the recipients had induction that used anti-thymocyte globulin, then tacrolimus and steroids for 2 to 3 years.

Germline V gene sequence: CDR1 LGHNT, CDR2 FRNRAP. The CDR3 extends over 15 amino acids. V shed 2 bases and J 0 bases; nucleotides not matched to a gene: 4. Broader study findings: GvH clonotypes were identified within recipient marrow, with a subset emerging first in ileum or blood. GvH clone levels peaked in circulation, and this peak was associated with early post-transplant HvG declines.

The protocol was immunoSEQ multiplex PCR, while the TCRdb copy is restricted to in-frame clones and leaves out a portion. The sample yields fewer than 30,000 clones, 85% to 95% seen once. The sequence was obtained from a human patient who received an intestinal transplant, so some T cells may come from the graft donor. The chain combines TRBV12-5 with TRBJ2-7; 7 bases agree with TRBD1. The sample was PBMCs, taken about 65 days after intestinal transplant. CDR3 nucleotides: TGTGCTAGTGGTTTGCCGACAGGGCGCTCCTACGAGCAGTACTTC. It encodes CASGLPTGRSYEQYF.